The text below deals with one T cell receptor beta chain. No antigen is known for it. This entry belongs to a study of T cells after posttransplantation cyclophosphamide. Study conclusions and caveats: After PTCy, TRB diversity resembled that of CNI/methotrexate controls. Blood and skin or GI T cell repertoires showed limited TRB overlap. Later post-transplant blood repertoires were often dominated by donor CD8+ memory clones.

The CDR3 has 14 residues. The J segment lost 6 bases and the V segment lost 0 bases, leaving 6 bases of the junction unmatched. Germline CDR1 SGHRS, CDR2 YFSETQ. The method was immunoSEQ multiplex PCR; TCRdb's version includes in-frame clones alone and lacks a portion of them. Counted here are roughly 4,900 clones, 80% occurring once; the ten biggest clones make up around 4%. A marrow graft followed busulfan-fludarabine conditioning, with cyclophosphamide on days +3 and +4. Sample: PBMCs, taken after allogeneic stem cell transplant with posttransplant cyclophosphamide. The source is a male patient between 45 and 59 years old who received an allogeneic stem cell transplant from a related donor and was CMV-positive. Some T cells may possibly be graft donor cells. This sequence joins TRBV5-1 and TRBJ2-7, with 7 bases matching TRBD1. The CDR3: CASSLAGQRTEQYF. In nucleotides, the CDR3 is TGCGCCAGCAGCTTGGCGGGACAGCGAACCGAGCAGTACTTC.